The 30 T cell receptor beta chains below come from one sample, sequenced in a study of blood T cells in healthy people across ages. Next came a second PCR, run for about 7 to 12 cycles, which used a sample-barcoded 5' primer along with a J-beta primer mix. TCRdb redid the calling of the 5' RACE reads with MiXCR, one entry per CDR3 protein. The top ten hold under 65% of the sample, which has 380,000 or so distinct CDR3 sequences, 52% seen once. The sample comprised blood. The receptor set was obtained from a man between 60 and 75 years old in good health.

In this sample, this clonotype turned up a few times. CDR3 DNA sequence: TGTGCCAGCAGTCCCCCGGGACTCAGCTCCTACGAGCAGTACTTC. This encodes CASSPPGLSSYEQYF. The rearrangement uses TRBV12-3 or TRBV12-4 and TRBJ2-7; D is possibly TRBD2 (6 bases). V lost 5 bases and J lost 0, with 14 bases in between. This CDR3 has 15 residues.

This clonotype showed up just a few times. The rearrangement joins TRBV2 to TRBJ2-1; D is unresolved. Gene TRBJ2-7 matches the end of the DNA better, so the J call may be wrong. The CDR3 covers 14 residues. CDR1 and CDR2 from the germline V gene are SNHLY and FYNNEI. The CDR3 region is CASSVEWIYNEQYF. CDR3 nucleotide sequence: TGTGCCAGCAGTGTGGAATGGATCTACAATGAGCAGTACTTC.

The chain is built from TRBV5-1 and TRBJ2-3; perhaps TRBD1 as D (6 bases). Germline loops: CDR1 SGHRS, CDR2 YFSETQ. This CDR3 is built from 13 residues. V was cut by 6 bases and J by 4 bases, with 12 bases left in between. The CDR3 region has the DNA TGCGCCAGCATGCAGGGGTACCCAGATACGCAGTATTTT. Its translation: CASMQGYPDTQYF.

Comments on this clonotype: This CDR3 is missing its conserved last phenylalanine or tryptophan, likely due to a read error. The chain recombines TRBV28 with TRBJ1-2; 11 bases match TRBD1. The trim removed 6 bases at V and 6 bases at J, leaving 9 bases unmatched. The CDR3 runs to 15 residues. Germline V gene lookup returns CDR1 MDHEN and CDR2 SYDVKM. The DNA of the CDR3 is TGTGCCAGCAGACCCGGGACAGGGGGATGGCATGGCTACACCGTC. This codes for CASRPGTGGWHGYTV.

The sample holds many counts of this clonotype. This chain links TRBV6-2 or TRBV6-3 with TRBJ2-2; D assignment may be TRBD1 or TRBD2 (5 bases each). This CDR3 is 17 amino acids long. The germline V gene encodes CDR1 MNHEY and CDR2 SVGEGT. V was trimmed by 0 bases and J by 2 bases, leaving 13 bases between them. The CDR3, as DNA: TGTGCCAGCAGTTACTCGAAGGGGACGGTAAACACCGGGGAGCTGTTTTTT. This sequence encodes CASSYSKGTVNTGELFF.

This clonotype was recorded a few times. The V call is TRBV12-3 or TRBV12-4, the J call TRBJ2-5; possible D gene TRBD1, 6 bases. This CDR3 comprises 16 residues. V lost 2 bases and J 4 bases, leaving 17 bases between the germline ends. CDR3 loop: CASSLRAGVASETQYF. In DNA, the CDR3 is TGTGCCAGCAGTTTAAGGGCAGGGGTAGCGTCAGAGACCCAGTACTTC.

V usage is TRBV6-1 and J usage is TRBJ2-7, with TRBD1 matching 7 bases. CDR1 and CDR2 (germline): MNHNS, SASEGT. V lost 1 base, J lost 4 bases, and 10 bases stayed unmatched. This CDR3 has 16 amino acids. The CDR3 here is CASSEEVGGGSYEQYF. CDR3 DNA: TGTGCCAGCAGTGAAGAGGTAGGGGGCGGCTCGTACGAGCAGTACTTC.

CDR3 nucleotides: TGTGCCAGCTCACCAGGACTAGCGGGAGACAAGAACGAGCAGTACTTC. Its translation: CASSPGLAGDKNEQYF. The chain is built from TRBV18 and TRBJ2-7; 13 bases align to TRBD2. The V and J ends lost 2 bases and 5 bases, in that order; junction bases with no gene match: 6. The CDR3 is 16 residues long. Per the germline V gene, CDR1 is KGHSH and CDR2 is LQKENI.

V gene TRBV7-3 combines with J gene TRBJ2-1; the D gene is possibly TRBD1 (6 bases). V lost 5 bases and J lost 3, with 8 bases in between. Germline V gene sequence: CDR1 SGHTA, CDR2 FQGTGA. The CDR3 is 13 residues long. CDR3 DNA sequence: TGTGCCAGCAGCCGGGACAACTACAATGAGCAGTTCTTC. This gives the protein CASSRDNYNEQFF.

This chain uses TRBV28 with TRBJ2-5, with 13 bases that match TRBD2. The CDR3 contains 16 residues. Germline assignment: CDR1 MDHEN and CDR2 SYDVKM. V gave up 3 bases and J gave up 11 bases; unmatched junction bases: 12. The CDR3 sequence is CASSFRRRLAGGEQYF. CDR3 bases: TGTGCCAGCAGTTTTCGACGGCGACTAGCGGGAGGTGAGCAGTACTTC.

This clonotype has just a few counts. The chain joins TRBV7-8 to TRBJ2-1; D remains unclear. The V end was cut by 5 bases, the J end by 11 bases, with 10 bases between. The CDR3 has 11 residues. Germline CDR1 SGHVS, CDR2 FQNEAQ. CDR3 DNA sequence: TGTGCCAGCAGCCTGGACCGTAAGCAGTTCTTC. Protein product: CASSLDRKQFF.

This clonotype was counted a few times. The CDR3 loop reads CASSLPRGQYNEQYF. Here the CDR3 DNA reads TGTGCCAGCAGCTTACCTCGGGGGCAATACAATGAGCAGTACTTC. The V and J genes are TRBV11-3 and TRBJ2-4; D may match TRBD1 or TRBD2 (6 bases each). In germline, CDR1 is SGHNT, CDR2 YENEEA. The CDR3 runs 15 residues. V lost 2 bases and J lost 13, with 21 bases in between.

This clonotype has just a few counts. This rearrangement joins TRBV2 to TRBJ2-1; TRBD1 is a possible D gene (5 bases). This CDR3 is 14 amino acids long. Germline V gene lookup returns CDR1 SNHLY and CDR2 FYNNEI. Trimming shortened V by 6 bases and J by 9 bases, and 18 bases separated the two germline ends. The chain's CDR3 is CASRIRVISSEQFF. The CDR3 DNA follows: TGTGCCAGCAGAATCAGGGTAATATCGTCTGAGCAGTTCTTC.

V gene TRBV28 combines with J gene TRBJ2-7; 14 bases are a match to TRBD2. Germline trimming cut 3 bases from V and 8 bases from J; bases unmatched to any gene: 6. The CDR3 covers 15 residues. Germline V gives CDR1 MDHEN, CDR2 SYDVKM. The CDR3 spells CASSFAGTSGGQQYF. In DNA, the CDR3 is TGTGCCAGCAGTTTCGCAGGGACTAGCGGGGGTCAGCAGTACTTC.

This chain connects TRBV6-1 to TRBJ1-6, with D unresolved. CDR1 MNHNS and CDR2 SASEGT come from the germline V gene. This CDR3 has 15 amino acids. Deletions cut 0 bases from V and 9 bases from J, with 12 bases between. This chain's CDR3 is CASSEAPGSSSPLHF. The CDR3 coding sequence is TGTGCCAGCAGTGAAGCGCCAGGCAGCAGTTCACCCCTCCACTTT.

The rearrangement uses TRBV20-1 and TRBJ1-1; 7 bases map to TRBD1. After removal of 1 base from V and 1 base from J, the junction contained 9 bases not matched to a gene. This CDR3 region has 16 residues. The germline V gene encodes CDR1 DFQATT and CDR2 SNEGSKA (reference sequence). CDR3 sequence (DNA): TGCAGTGCTAGAGTCCCAGGGGGAATTACGAACACTGAAGCTTTCTTT. Translated: CSARVPGGITNTEAFF.

The chain is built from TRBV19 and TRBJ1-2; D possibly corresponds to TRBD1 (6 bases). Germline V gene lookup returns CDR1 LNHDA and CDR2 SQIVND (reference sequence). This CDR3 comprises 15 residues. Trimming shortened V by 7 bases and J by 0 bases, and 15 bases separated the two germline ends. The DNA for the CDR3 is TGTGCCAGTATTGCGGGGGCATCCGCTAACTATGGCTACACCTTC. Its translation: CASIAGASANYGYTF.

This clonotype has just one count. The chain joins TRBV10-3 to TRBJ2-1; D might be TRBD2 (5 bases). Germline values: CDR1 ENHRY, CDR2 SYGVKD. The CDR3 is 16 amino acids. V lost 0 bases and J lost 5, with 14 bases in between. DNA for the CDR3: TGTGCCATCAGTGAGTCCGGGCGGGTGACTGACAATGAGCAGTTCTTC. Amino acid sequence: CAISESGRVTDNEQFF.

This clonotype was detected only once. The chain couples TRBV20-1 to TRBJ1-1, with D unresolved. Trimming took off 2 bases at V and 0 bases at J, with 10 bases between the two ends. The CDR3 extends over 14 amino acids. Germline V gene sequence: CDR1 DFQATT, CDR2 SNEGSKA (reference sequence). The chain's CDR3 is CSARPLIMNTEAFF. For the CDR3, the DNA is TGCAGTGCTAGACCCCTTATTATGAACACTGAAGCTTTCTTT.

Regarding this clonotype: A read error may produce the germline difference seen at one junction end. The chain employs TRBV20-1 and TRBJ1-2, with 7 bases fitting TRBD1. In germline, CDR1 is DFQATT, CDR2 SNEGSKA (reference sequence). CDR3 length equals 14 residues. The CDR3: CSARQGGLNYAYTF. The CDR3, as DNA: TGCAGTGCTAGACAGGGGGGGCTCAACTATGCCTACACCTTC.

The chain joins TRBV20-1 to TRBJ2-7; the D gene is possibly TRBD1 (5 bases). The CDR3 spans 12 residues. V lost 2 bases to trimming and J lost 7 bases, with 12 bases between them. Germline V gene sequence: CDR1 DFQATT, CDR2 SNEGSKA (reference sequence). The CDR3 nucleotides are TGCAGTGCTAGAAAGGGGTCGGATGAGCAGTACTTC. This encodes CSARKGSDEQYF.

Only a few counts were recorded for this clonotype. This chain joins TRBV12-3 or TRBV12-4 and TRBJ2-1; TRBD2 aligns across 8 bases. With V trimmed by 6 bases and J by 5 bases, 9 bases remained unmatched. The CDR3 runs to 15 residues. In DNA, the CDR3 is TGTGCCAGCAGCCCTCGGGGGGGCCCGAACAATGAGCAGTTCTTC. Its protein is CASSPRGGPNNEQFF.

The chain carries TRBV12-3 or TRBV12-4 and TRBJ2-5, with TRBD1 identical over 9 bases. V was pared by 6 bases and J by 11 bases, with 10 bases of the junction left unmatched. This CDR3 spans 13 amino acids. The CDR3 DNA follows: TGTGCCAGCAGAACCGGGACAGGGCGGGAGCAGTACTTC. Translated: CASRTGTGREQYF.

This clonotype was seen a handful of times. V and J are TRBV7-2 and TRBJ2-3; 9 nucleotides agree with TRBD2. Germline trimming cut 6 bases from V and 0 bases from J; bases unmatched to any gene: 7. There are 16 residues in the CDR3. Germline V gene data show CDR1 as SGHTA and CDR2 as FQGNSA. The CDR3 bases are TGTGCCAGCAGTGATCGACTAGCGGATAGCACAGATACGCAGTATTTT. It yields the protein CASSDRLADSTDTQYF.

Only a few counts were recorded for this clonotype. CDR3 protein: CASNPGEGRPVRETQYF. CDR3 DNA sequence: TGCGCCAGCAACCCCGGAGAGGGCCGACCCGTACGGGAGACCCAGTACTTC. The chain is built from TRBV5-1 and TRBJ2-5; D possibly corresponds to TRBD2 (5 bases). Germline V gene sequence: CDR1 SGHRS, CDR2 YFSETQ. The germline V and J ends were trimmed by 6 bases and 5 bases, with 26 bases remaining between them. The CDR3 has 17 amino acids.

Of note for this clonotype: This clone may be a read error of a much larger clone one base away. The V call is TRBV2, the J call TRBJ2-3; no firm D call. Germline CDR1 and CDR2: SNHLY and FYNNEI. V dropped 6 bases and J dropped 0 bases, with 7 bases sitting between them. CDR3 length: 13 amino acids. The CDR3 nucleotides are TGTGCCAGCAGAACCCCTAGCACAGATACGCAGTATTTT. Residues: CASRTPSTDTQYF.

The chain recombines TRBV5-1 with TRBJ2-1; 7 bases map to TRBD2. J lost 5 bases, V lost 4 bases, and 6 bases had no gene match. The CDR3 runs to 14 residues. The germline V gene encodes CDR1 SGHRS and CDR2 YFSETQ. In DNA form, the CDR3 reads TGCGCCAGCAGCCGTCCGGGGGGAAACAATGAGCAGTTCTTC. Translation gives CASSRPGGNNEQFF.

V and J are TRBV6-5 and TRBJ2-3; 12 bases are shared with TRBD2. The germline gives CDR1 MNHEY, CDR2 SVGAGI. The CDR3 has 15 amino acids. The trim removed 6 bases at V and 2 bases at J, leaving 3 bases unmatched. The CDR3: CASRTSGGPTDTQYF. The DNA of the CDR3 is TGTGCCAGCAGGACTAGCGGGGGCCCCACAGATACGCAGTATTTT.

V and J are TRBV15 and TRBJ1-5, with TRBD1 identical over 8 bases. The length of the CDR3 is 16 residues. V gave up 4 bases and J gave up 2 bases; unmatched junction bases: 7. The germline V gene encodes CDR1 LNHNV and CDR2 YYDKDF (reference sequence). CDR3 protein: CATSTPTGAGNQPQHF. In DNA form, the CDR3 reads TGTGCCACCAGCACCCCGACAGGGGCGGGCAATCAGCCCCAGCATTTT. Full variable domain (missing parts from reference TRBV15 and TRBJ1-5): DAMVIQNPRYQVTQFGKPVTLSCSQTLNHNVMYWYQQKSSQAPKLLFHYYDKDFNNEADTPDNFQSRRPNTSFCFLDIRSPGLGDTAMYLCATSTPTGAGNQPQHFGDGTRLSIL.

This clonotype appeared a few times. V and J are TRBV7-9 and TRBJ2-7, with TRBD2 as a possible D gene (5 bases). Germline values: CDR1 SEHNR, CDR2 FQNEAQ (reference sequence). Trimming cost V 1 base and J 6 bases, with 10 bases left between them. The CDR3 loop spans 13 amino acids. CDR3 region: CASSLGAGGEQYF. The CDR3 DNA is TGTGCCAGCAGCTTAGGGGCGGGTGGCGAGCAGTACTTC.